This T cell receptor (beta chain) was recorded in a study of T cell responses to AZD1222 COVID-19 vaccine (dated by TCRdb to about 2021). About the full investigation: AZD1222 recipients whose second dose came at about 4 weeks and those whose second dose came at about 12 weeks were combined into one group, since spike-specific TCR depth and breadth did not differ between the two schedules. TCR sequencing covered roughly 230 trial participants: 200 to 210 given two doses of AZD1222 and 26 given two doses of MenACWY control vaccine. Trial participants were enrolled by age into subgroups of 18-55, 56-69 and 70-plus years, and around 150, 28 and 57 TCR-sequenced participants, respectively, were included in these subgroups.

The CDR3 regions of human TCRbeta chains were analyzed by immunosequencing. The paper's processing steps were these. Repertoire TCRs were checked for matches against a reference library of SARS-CoV-2-specific TCRs that had been generated using the MIRA antigen-specificity platform. Breadth was defined as the fraction of unique TCRs that were SARS-CoV-2-associated. Depth was defined as the fraction of total T cells that were SARS-CoV-2-associated. Each spike-specific TCR was assigned to its reactive spike region and to a CD4 or CD8 class using the MIRA data. Log10-transformed breadth and depth values were compared by one-way ANOVA with Sidak's multiple comparisons tests. TCRdb retrieved this table from immuneACCESS and kept in-frame rearrangements only. Not all clones are present; in checked studies, unresolved V genes account for under half, and no reason is known for the remainder. V and J calls plus clone size are reproduced from that table; the DNA served to infer D and trimming. The sample yields approximately 150,000 clones; approximately 91% were counted once. 1.5% to 2% of the sample is taken by the ten largest.

The sample's time point, from its label and the paper: baseline before first vaccination. Samples from vaccinated people were obtained from the UK trials COV001 and COV002, which included a single-blind randomized controlled phase 2/3 trial of AZD1222 (ChAdOx1 nCoV-19) in healthy adults. For TCRbeta chain sequencing, PBMC samples were collected from trial participants at day 0 and at day 28 after the second dose. For this clone: The antigen it recognizes is unknown. No base-level quality is on record; no much larger clone is a single base apart.

Broad study findings and their caveats: Conclusions about previously exposed vaccinees were limited because only six AZD1222 recipients were SARS-CoV-2 seropositive at baseline. In the small 56-69-year group, the increase in depth fell short of significance, most likely because of low power. Most participants were white British and females outnumbered males, and the authors suggested that clonal diversity may have been underestimated. The vaccine-associated CD4 TCRs covered the entire spike protein, and the dominant responses fell in regions 160-218 and 743-854. Spike-specific TCR breadth and depth rose significantly after two AZD1222 doses compared with day 0 and with MenACWY recipients. No day 14 peak-response samples were available, so repertoires were characterized only after the peak T cell response. Reportedly, close to half of the unique spike-specific TCRs recognized epitopes lying outside the regions that are mutated in the B.1.351 and B.1.1.7 variants.

CDR1 and CDR2 were assigned from the germline V gene as KGHSH and LQKENI. V is clipped by 3 bases and J by 2 bases, and the sequence between their germline boundaries is 11 bases long. The CDR3, cysteine through valine, is 14 amino acids long. Solely the CDR3 DNA is kept, with 42 bases framed from the first base. The chain links TRBV18 with TRBJ2-7, with a tentative D gene TRBD1 over 6 matching bases. This specimen was peripheral blood, taken on day 0 of AZD1222 vaccination. This TCR came from an adult in good health. CDR3 region: CASSPTGTPYEQYV. DNA sequence: TGTGCCAGCTCACCTACCGGGACACCCTACGAGCAGTACGTC.